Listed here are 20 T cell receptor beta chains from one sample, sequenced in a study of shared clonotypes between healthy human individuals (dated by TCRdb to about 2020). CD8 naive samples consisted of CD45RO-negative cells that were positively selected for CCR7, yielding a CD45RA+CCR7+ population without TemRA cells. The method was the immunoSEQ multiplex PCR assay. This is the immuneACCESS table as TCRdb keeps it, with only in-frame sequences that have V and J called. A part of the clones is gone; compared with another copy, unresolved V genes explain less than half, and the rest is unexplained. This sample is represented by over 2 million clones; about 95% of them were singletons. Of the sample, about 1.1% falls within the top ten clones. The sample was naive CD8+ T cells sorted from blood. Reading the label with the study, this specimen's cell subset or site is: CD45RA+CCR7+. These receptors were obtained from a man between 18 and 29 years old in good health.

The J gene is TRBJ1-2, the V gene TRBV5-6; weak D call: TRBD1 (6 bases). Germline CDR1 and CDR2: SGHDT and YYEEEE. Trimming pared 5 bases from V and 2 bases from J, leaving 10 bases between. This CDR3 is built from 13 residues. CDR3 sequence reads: CASRIQGNYGYTF. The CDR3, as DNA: TGTGCCAGCAGAATACAGGGAAACTATGGCTACACCTTC. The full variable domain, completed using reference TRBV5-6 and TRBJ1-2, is DAGVTQSPTHLIKTRGQQVTLRCSPKSGHDTVSWYQQALGQGPQFIFQYYEEEERQRGNFPDRFSGHQFPNYSSELNVNALLLGDSALYLCASRIQGNYGYTFGSGTRLTVV.

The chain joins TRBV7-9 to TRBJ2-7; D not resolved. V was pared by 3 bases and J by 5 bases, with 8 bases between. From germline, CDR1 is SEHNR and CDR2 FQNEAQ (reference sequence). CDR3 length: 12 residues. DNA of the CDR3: TGTGCCAGCAGCTTGGAAGTAAACGAGCAGTACTTC. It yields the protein CASSLEVNEQYF.

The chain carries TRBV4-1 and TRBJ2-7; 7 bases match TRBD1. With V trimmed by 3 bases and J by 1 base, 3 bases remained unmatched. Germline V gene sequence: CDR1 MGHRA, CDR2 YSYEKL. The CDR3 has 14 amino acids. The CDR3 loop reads CASSHRDRSYEQYF. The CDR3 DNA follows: TGCGCCAGCAGCCATCGGGACAGATCCTACGAGCAGTACTTC.

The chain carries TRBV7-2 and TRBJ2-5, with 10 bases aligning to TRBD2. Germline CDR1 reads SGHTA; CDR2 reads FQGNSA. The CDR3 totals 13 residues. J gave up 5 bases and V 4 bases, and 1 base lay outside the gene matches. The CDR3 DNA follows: TGTGCCAGCAGCTCGGGACTAGCGGAGACCCAGTACTTC. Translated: CASSSGLAETQYF. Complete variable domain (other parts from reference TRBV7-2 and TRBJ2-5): GAGVSQSPSNKVTEKGKDVELRCDPISGHTALYWYRQSLGQGLEFLIYFQGNSAPDKSGLPSDRFSAERTGGSVSTLTIQRTQQEDSAVYLCASSSGLAETQYFGPGTRLLVL.

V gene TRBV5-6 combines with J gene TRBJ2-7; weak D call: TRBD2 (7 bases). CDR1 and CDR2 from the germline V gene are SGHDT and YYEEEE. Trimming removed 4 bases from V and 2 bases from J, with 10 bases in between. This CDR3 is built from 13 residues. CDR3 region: CASSAGGPYEQYF. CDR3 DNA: TGTGCCAGCAGCGCCGGGGGGCCCTACGAGCAGTACTTC.

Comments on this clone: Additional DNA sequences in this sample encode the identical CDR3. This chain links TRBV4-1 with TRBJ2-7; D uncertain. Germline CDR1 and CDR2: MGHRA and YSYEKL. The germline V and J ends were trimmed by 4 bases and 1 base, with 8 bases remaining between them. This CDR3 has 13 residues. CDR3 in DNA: TGCGCCAGCAGCCTAAGGGTTTCCTACGAGCAGTACTTC. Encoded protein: CASSLRVSYEQYF.

DNA of the CDR3: TGCGCCAGCAGCCAAGATGGACTAGCGGGAGAGCACGGGGAGCTGTTTTTT. As protein: CASSQDGLAGEHGELFF. The rearrangement joins TRBV4-3 to TRBJ2-2; 13 nucleotides align to TRBD2. Losses at the gene ends were 0 bases for V and 7 bases for J; bases not matched to a gene: 5. The CDR3 has 17 residues. CDR1 and CDR2 from the germline V gene are LGHNA and YSLEER.

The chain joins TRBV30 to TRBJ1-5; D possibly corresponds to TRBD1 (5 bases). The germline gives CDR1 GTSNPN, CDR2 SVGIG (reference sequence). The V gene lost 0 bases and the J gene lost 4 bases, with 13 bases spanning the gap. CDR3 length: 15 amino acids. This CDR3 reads CAWSVRGAGNQPQHF. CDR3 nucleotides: TGTGCCTGGAGTGTAAGGGGTGCAGGGAATCAGCCCCAGCATTTT.

The CDR3 loop reads CASSFSGGRDEQFF. For the CDR3, the DNA is TGTGCCAGCAGCTTCTCCGGGGGGAGGGATGAGCAGTTCTTC. This rearrangement joins TRBV5-4 to TRBJ2-1; 7 bases line up with TRBD2. Germline-derived CDR1 and CDR2 are SGHNT and YYREEE (reference sequence). The CDR3 contains 14 residues. V shed 2 bases, J shed 8 bases, and the junction held 7 bases outside the gene matches. Complete variable domain (other parts from reference TRBV5-4 and TRBJ2-1): ETGVTQSPTHLIKTRGQQVTLRCSSQSGHNTVSWYQQALGQGPQFIFQYYREEENGRGNFPPRFSGLQFPNYSSELNVNALELDDSALYLCASSFSGGRDEQFFGPGTRLTVL.

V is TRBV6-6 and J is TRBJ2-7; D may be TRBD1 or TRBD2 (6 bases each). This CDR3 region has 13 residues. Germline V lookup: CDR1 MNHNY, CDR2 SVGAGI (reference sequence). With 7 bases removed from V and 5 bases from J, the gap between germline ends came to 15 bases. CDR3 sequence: CASTTSGADEQYF. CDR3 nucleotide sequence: TGTGCCAGCACCACCTCGGGGGCCGACGAGCAGTACTTC.

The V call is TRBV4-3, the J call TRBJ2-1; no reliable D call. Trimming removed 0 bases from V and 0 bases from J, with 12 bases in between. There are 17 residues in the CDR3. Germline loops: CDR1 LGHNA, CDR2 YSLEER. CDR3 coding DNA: TGCGCCAGCAGCCAAGATTTAACACTCCGCTCCTACAATGAGCAGTTCTTC. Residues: CASSQDLTLRSYNEQFF.

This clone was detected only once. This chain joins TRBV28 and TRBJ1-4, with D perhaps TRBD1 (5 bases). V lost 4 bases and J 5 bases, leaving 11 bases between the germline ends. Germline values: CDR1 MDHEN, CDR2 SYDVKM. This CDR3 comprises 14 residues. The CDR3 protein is CASSSGAFNEKLFF. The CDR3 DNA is TGTGCCAGCAGTTCCGGGGCATTCAATGAAAAACTGTTTTTT.

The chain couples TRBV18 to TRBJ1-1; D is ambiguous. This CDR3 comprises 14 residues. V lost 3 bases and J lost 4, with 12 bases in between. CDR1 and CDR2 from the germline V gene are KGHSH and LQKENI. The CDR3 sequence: CASSPGPGSTEAFF. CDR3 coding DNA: TGTGCCAGCTCACCTGGACCGGGGAGCACTGAAGCTTTCTTT.

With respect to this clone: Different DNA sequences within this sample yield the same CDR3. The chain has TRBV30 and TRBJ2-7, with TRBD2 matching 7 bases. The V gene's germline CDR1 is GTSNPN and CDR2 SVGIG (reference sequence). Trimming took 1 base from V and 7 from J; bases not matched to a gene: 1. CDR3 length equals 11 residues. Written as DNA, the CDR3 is TGTGCCTGGAGTGCAGCGGGGGAGCAGTACTTC. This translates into CAWSAAGEQYF.

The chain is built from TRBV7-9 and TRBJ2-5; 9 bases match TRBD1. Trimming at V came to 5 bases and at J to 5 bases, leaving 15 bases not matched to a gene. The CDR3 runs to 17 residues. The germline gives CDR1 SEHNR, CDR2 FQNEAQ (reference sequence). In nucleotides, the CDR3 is TGTGCCAGCAGCCCGAGCGAGAGGACAGGGGTCTTCGAGACCCAGTACTTC. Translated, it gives CASSPSERTGVFETQYF.

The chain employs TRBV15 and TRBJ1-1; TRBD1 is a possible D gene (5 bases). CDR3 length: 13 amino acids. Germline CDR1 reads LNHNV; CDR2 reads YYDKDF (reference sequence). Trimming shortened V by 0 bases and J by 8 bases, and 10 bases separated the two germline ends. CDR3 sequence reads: CATSRDRAGEAFF. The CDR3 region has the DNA TGTGCCACCAGCAGAGATAGGGCAGGGGAAGCTTTCTTT.

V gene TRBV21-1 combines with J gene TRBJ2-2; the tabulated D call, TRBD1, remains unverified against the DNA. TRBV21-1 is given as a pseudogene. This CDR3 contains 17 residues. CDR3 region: CASSNRHSPLNTGELFF. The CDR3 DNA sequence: TGTGCCAGCAGCAATCGACACTCTCCCCTTAACACCGGGGAGCTGTTTTTT.

The CDR3 DNA reads as TGTGCCAGCACGAGGGCCTCCTTGAATGAAAAACTGTTTTTT. This encodes CASTRASLNEKLFF. The V gene is TRBV6-1, the J gene TRBJ1-4, with no clear D. The V gene's germline CDR1 is MNHNS and CDR2 SASEGT. This CDR3 has 14 amino acids. With 7 bases removed from V and 5 bases from J, the gap between germline ends came to 14 bases.

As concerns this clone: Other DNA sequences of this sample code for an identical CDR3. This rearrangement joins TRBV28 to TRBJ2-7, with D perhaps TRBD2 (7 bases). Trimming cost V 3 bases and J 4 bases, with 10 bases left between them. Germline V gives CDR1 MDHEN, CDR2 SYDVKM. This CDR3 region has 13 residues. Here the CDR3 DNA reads TGTGCCAGCAGTTTCGCGGGGGCTTACGAGCAGTACTTC. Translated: CASSFAGAYEQYF.

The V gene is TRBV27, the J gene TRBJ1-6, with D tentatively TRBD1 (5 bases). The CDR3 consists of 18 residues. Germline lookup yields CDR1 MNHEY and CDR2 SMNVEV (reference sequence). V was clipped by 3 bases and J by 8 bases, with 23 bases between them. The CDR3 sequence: CASSFVLVRGFGDSPLHF. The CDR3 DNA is TGTGCCAGCAGTTTCGTACTAGTCCGGGGCTTCGGTGATTCACCCCTCCACTTT.